Shown below are 28 T cell receptor beta chains from a single sample sequenced in a study of OX40 agonist ivuxolimab in advanced cancers. TCRdb keeps only in-frame clones here, not all; method: immunoSEQ multiplex PCR. The sample includes about 69,000 clones, around 90% of them seen just once. The material sequenced was CD4+ or CD8+ T cells sorted from blood, taken in a trial of the OX40 agonist ivuxolimab. Source of these receptors: an adult with an advanced solid tumor such as melanoma, head and neck, liver or kidney cancer.

This chain links TRBV11-1 with TRBJ2-1; TRBD2 agrees at 8 bases. V was clipped by 7 bases and J by 9 bases; unmatched bases: 14. This CDR3 is 15 amino acids long. Germline V gene lookup returns CDR1 SGHAT and CDR2 FQDESV (reference sequence). The CDR3, as DNA: TGTGCCAGCATGGGAAGGGGCAGCGGGAGTGGTGAGCAGTTCTTC. Encoded protein: CASMGRGSGSGEQFF. Complete variable domain (other parts from reference TRBV11-1 and TRBJ2-1): EAEVAQSPRYKITEKSQAVAFWCDPISGHATLYWYRQILGQGPELLVQFQDESVVDDSQLPKDRFSAERLKGVDSTLKIQPAELGDSAMYLCASMGRGSGSGEQFFGPGTRLTVL.

The chain recombines TRBV9 with TRBJ2-1; the match to TRBD2 covers 8 bases. The CDR3 covers 15 residues. Trimming removed 0 bases from V and 4 bases from J; junction bases left unmatched: 3. Germline CDR1 is SGDLS and CDR2 is YYNGEE. Here the CDR3 reads CASSVATSGYNEQFF. Here the CDR3 DNA reads TGTGCCAGCAGCGTAGCAACTAGCGGATACAATGAGCAGTTCTTC.

The chain links TRBV28 to TRBJ2-7; D might be TRBD2 (6 bases). Looked up from germline, CDR1 is MDHEN and CDR2 is SYDVKM. V shed 5 bases and J shed 2 bases, with 16 bases lying between them. The CDR3 contains 15 residues. Here the CDR3 DNA reads TGTGCCAGCAGTGCGCCCGGGACTGACACCTACGAGCAGTACTTC. Translated: CASSAPGTDTYEQYF.

The chain employs TRBV6-1 and TRBJ2-7; TRBD2 matches at 9 bases. Germline V gene data show CDR1 as MNHNS and CDR2 as SASEGT. The CDR3 is made up of 15 amino acids. The junction had 5 bases not matched to a gene; V was cut back by 1 base and J by 4 bases. In DNA form, the CDR3 reads TGTGCCAGCAGTGAAGGGGGACTAGCTGTATACGAGCAGTACTTC. It specifies CASSEGGLAVYEQYF.

CDR3 DNA sequence: TGTGCCAGCAGCTTGGGTGCGGGACCAGATACGCAGTATTTT. It specifies CASSLGAGPDTQYF. This sequence joins TRBV5-5 and TRBJ2-3, with a tentative D call TRBD2 (6 bases). The germline CDR1 and CDR2 sequences are SGHKS and YYEKEE (reference sequence). This CDR3 is 14 amino acids long. Trimming removed 0 bases at V and 4 bases at J, with 9 bases between.

The chain is built from TRBV14 and TRBJ2-4; 8 bases match TRBD2. The CDR3 runs 17 residues. CDR1 and CDR2 (germline): SGHDN, FVKESK. The trim removed 4 bases at V and 0 bases at J, leaving 8 bases unmatched. The DNA for the CDR3 is TGTGCCAGCAGCCCCGTAGCGGGACCGCTAGCCAAAAACATTCAGTACTTC. This gives the protein CASSPVAGPLAKNIQYF.

The chain combines TRBV7-2 with TRBJ2-5; D perhaps matches TRBD2 (5 bases). From germline, CDR1 is SGHTA and CDR2 FQGNSA. V was trimmed by 0 bases and J by 2 bases, leaving 13 bases between them. This CDR3 is 16 amino acids long. The CDR3 sequence is CASSLASWQRQETQYF. The CDR3, as DNA: TGTGCCAGCAGCTTAGCTAGTTGGCAGCGGCAAGAGACCCAGTACTTC.

This chain uses TRBV5-8 with TRBJ1-2; D gene uncertain. The CDR3 is 11 residues long. V was pared by 0 bases and J by 7 bases, with 4 bases between. Germline CDR1 SGHTS, CDR2 YDEGEE. DNA for the CDR3: TGTGCCAGCAGCTTGGTGGGTGGCTACACCTTC. Translating gives CASSLVGGYTF.

This clone was observed a single time. The genes are TRBV28 and TRBJ2-3; 10 bases agree with TRBD2. The V segment lost 1 base and the J segment 13 bases; nucleotides outside the gene matches: 11. This CDR3 region has 15 residues. Germline CDR1 reads MDHEN; CDR2 reads SYDVKM. The CDR3 coding sequence is TGTGCCAGCAGTTTATCGCCAGCGGGAGGGGCCCAGGAGTATTTT. As protein: CASSLSPAGGAQEYF.

J is TRBJ1-1 and V is TRBV5-6; D is possibly TRBD1 (5 bases). The CDR3 extends over 14 amino acids. The V gene's germline CDR1 is SGHDT and CDR2 YYEEEE. With 6 bases removed from V and 5 bases from J, the gap between germline ends came to 17 bases. The CDR3 spells CASNLRDMRTEAFF. CDR3 in DNA: TGTGCCAGCAACCTCAGGGATATGAGGACTGAAGCTTTCTTT. The whole variable domain, filled in from reference TRBV5-6 and TRBJ1-1, reads DAGVTQSPTHLIKTRGQQVTLRCSPKSGHDTVSWYQQALGQGPQFIFQYYEEEERQRGNFPDRFSGHQFPNYSSELNVNALLLGDSALYLCASNLRDMRTEAFFGQGTRLTVV.

The chain uses TRBV10-3 and TRBJ2-5; D perhaps matches TRBD1 (6 bases). Germline lookup yields CDR1 ENHRY and CDR2 SYGVKD. The ends were cut back, 2 bases at V and 5 bases at J, with 18 bases in the middle. The CDR3 length is 16 residues. The CDR3 nucleotides read TGTGCCATCAGTGAGGACCTGACTGGAAGGGGGGAGACCCAGTACTTC. This encodes CAISEDLTGRGETQYF.

The chain employs TRBV6-6 and TRBJ2-4; D possibly corresponds to TRBD1 (6 bases). Germline CDR1 and CDR2: MNHNY and SVGAGI (reference sequence). The CDR3 has 16 amino acids. V lost 2 bases and J lost 2, with 13 bases in between. Written as DNA, the CDR3 is TGTGCCAGCAGTTACGGGACAAGAGCGACCAAAAACATTCAGTACTTC. It specifies CASSYGTRATKNIQYF.

This clone has just one count. As DNA, the CDR3 is TGTGCCAGCAGTTTATTGCAGGGCGCTGAAGCTTTCTTT. Amino acid sequence: CASSLLQGAEAFF. The chain uses TRBV28 and TRBJ1-1, with a weak D call TRBD1 (5 bases). Germline CDR1 is MDHEN and CDR2 is SYDVKM. CDR3 length: 13 amino acids. Trimming removed 1 base from V and 6 bases from J, with 9 bases in between.

The CDR3 spells CASSFAGTSTEAFF. The CDR3 nucleotides are TGTGCCAGCAGTTTCGCCGGGACAAGCACTGAAGCTTTCTTT. The rearrangement joins TRBV6-6 to TRBJ1-1; D perhaps matches TRBD1 (6 bases). V was shortened by 4 bases and J by 4 bases, with 13 bases between the two germline ends. CDR3 length equals 14 residues. Germline V CDR1 and CDR2: MNHNY, SVGAGI (reference sequence).

The rearrangement joins TRBV18 to TRBJ2-7; D possibly corresponds to TRBD2 (5 bases). Trimming shortened V by 1 base and J by 3 bases, and 13 bases separated the two germline ends. The CDR3 is 15 residues long. The V gene's germline CDR1 is KGHSH and CDR2 LQKENI. The CDR3 bases are TGTGCCAGCTCACCACAGGAGGCATCTATCTACGAGCAGTACTTC. This gives the protein CASSPQEASIYEQYF.

V gene TRBV2 combines with J gene TRBJ2-1, with unresolved D. Trimming removed 6 bases at V and 3 bases at J, with 9 bases between. Germline values: CDR1 SNHLY, CDR2 FYNNEI. This CDR3 is built from 13 residues. The CDR3 nucleotides are TGTGCCAGCAGCGGACGGCTCTACAATGAGCAGTTCTTC. This gives the protein CASSGRLYNEQFF.

The genes are TRBV11-1 and TRBJ2-1, with D perhaps matching TRBD2 (5 bases). CDR1 is SGHAT, CDR2 FQDESV, per germline (reference sequence). Trimming left V 4 bases short and J 5 bases short, with 18 bases between. The CDR3 is 16 residues long. In DNA form, the CDR3 reads TGTGCCAGCAGCTCCCCCGGGGAAGGTTTAGACAATGAGCAGTTCTTC. Its protein is CASSSPGEGLDNEQFF.

This chain joins TRBV18 and TRBJ1-1; D is unclear. Trimming removed 6 bases from V and 10 bases from J, with 21 bases in between. CDR3 size: 14 residues. Germline V gives CDR1 KGHSH, CDR2 LQKENI. Here the CDR3 reads CASSGTEALGSAFF. The CDR3 DNA sequence: TGTGCCAGCTCCGGCACTGAGGCCCTAGGTTCAGCTTTCTTT.

V and J are TRBV28 and TRBJ2-2; D is unresolved. Per germline, CDR1 MDHEN and CDR2 SYDVKM. The CDR3 totals 14 residues. The V gene lost 6 bases and the J gene lost 4 bases, with 12 bases spanning the gap. CDR3 nucleotide sequence: TGTGCCAGCAGGTTGGGCGAAGTCACCGGGGAGCTGTTTTTT. Amino acids: CASRLGEVTGELFF.

V is TRBV6-6 and J is TRBJ1-5; D gene ambiguous. The ends were cut back, 6 bases at V and 0 bases at J, with 15 bases in the middle. CDR3 length: 16 residues. Germline V gene sequence: CDR1 MNHNY, CDR2 SVGAGI (reference sequence). CDR3 residues: CASSAALGNSNQPQHF. CDR3 DNA sequence: TGTGCCAGCAGCGCCGCCTTGGGAAATAGCAATCAGCCCCAGCATTTT.

J is TRBJ1-2 and V is TRBV29-1, with D uncertain. This CDR3 has 11 residues. The V gene lost 5 bases and the J gene lost 1 base, with 5 bases spanning the gap. From germline, CDR1 is SQVTM and CDR2 ANQGSEA. The CDR3 spells CSVRYNYGYTF. CDR3 DNA sequence: TGCAGCGTTAGGTATAACTATGGCTACACCTTC.

The chain couples TRBV18 to TRBJ2-1, with D unresolved. Deletions cut 2 bases from V and 5 bases from J, with 4 bases between. Germline lookup yields CDR1 KGHSH and CDR2 LQKENI. The CDR3 extends over 12 amino acids. CDR3 residues: CASSPRNNEQFF. CDR3 bases: TGTGCCAGCTCACCAAGAAACAATGAGCAGTTCTTC. Full variable domain (missing parts from reference TRBV18 and TRBJ2-1): NAGVMQNPRHLVRRRGQEARLRCSPMKGHSHVYWYRQLPEEGLKFMVYLQKENIIDESGMPKERFSAEFPKEGPSILRIQQVVRGDSAAYFCASSPRNNEQFFGPGTRLTVL.

The rearrangement uses TRBV6-6 and TRBJ2-5; no firm D call. Germline V gene lookup returns CDR1 MNHNY and CDR2 SVGAGI (reference sequence). V was pared by 3 bases and J by 1 base, with 15 bases between. The CDR3 is 16 amino acids. For the CDR3, the DNA is TGTGCCAGCAGTTATGGTACCAGTCGATTCCAAGAGACCCAGTACTTC. As protein: CASSYGTSRFQETQYF.

The chain links TRBV7-8 to TRBJ1-3; unclear D gene. Germline CDR1 SGHVS, CDR2 FQNEAQ. CDR3 length: 13 amino acids. Trimming removed 2 bases at V and 8 bases at J, with 10 bases between. CDR3 sequence: CASSLTEADTIYF. The CDR3 DNA reads TGTGCCAGCAGCTTAACCGAGGCGGACACCATATATTTT. The full variable domain, rest sourced from reference TRBV7-8 and TRBJ1-3, is GAGVSQSPRYKVAKRGQDVALRCDPISGHVSLFWYQQALGQGPEFLTYFQNEAQLDKSGLPSDRFFAERPEGSVSTLKIQRTQQEDSAVYLCASSLTEADTIYFGEGSWLTVV.

This clone has more than one count but fewer than ten. V usage is TRBV5-1 and J usage is TRBJ2-3; D possibly corresponds to TRBD2 (6 bases). The CDR3 is 15 amino acids. From germline, CDR1 is SGHRS and CDR2 YFSETQ. The V and J ends lost 0 bases and 0 bases respectively, with 8 bases between them. The CDR3 sequence: CASSLEEGSTDTQYF. For the CDR3, the DNA is TGCGCCAGCAGCTTGGAGGAGGGCAGCACAGATACGCAGTATTTT.

The chain combines TRBV30 with TRBJ2-1; TRBD2 matches 7 bases. CDR1 and CDR2 from the germline V gene are GTSNPN and SVGIG (reference sequence). After removal of 4 bases from V and 12 bases from J, the junction contained 15 bases not matched to a gene. The CDR3 is 14 amino acids. The CDR3 loop is CAWIDMRGGRGQFF. The CDR3 region has the DNA TGTGCCTGGATTGACATGAGGGGAGGGAGGGGGCAGTTCTTC.

The chain has TRBV19 and TRBJ2-7, with D possibly matching TRBD2 (6 bases). The CDR3 has 13 amino acids. Germline assignment: CDR1 LNHDA and CDR2 SQIVND (reference sequence). The ends were cut back, 8 bases at V and 1 base at J, with 12 bases in the middle. CDR3 protein: CASAVAESYEQYF. The CDR3, as DNA: TGTGCCAGTGCGGTAGCGGAATCCTACGAGCAGTACTTC.

This clone has a single count. The chain has TRBV28 and TRBJ2-7, with D unresolved. The germline gives CDR1 MDHEN, CDR2 SYDVKM. Trimming took off 2 bases at V and 4 bases at J, with 3 bases between the two ends. The CDR3 is 11 amino acids. CDR3 loop: CASSLRYEQYF. The DNA of the CDR3 is TGTGCCAGCAGTTTACGGTACGAGCAGTACTTC.